These 24 T cell receptor beta chains were all obtained from the same sample, sequenced in a study of identical twins. TCRdb called the 5' RACE reads again in MiXCR, with one record for every CDR3 protein. The table lists some 1,600,000 distinct CDR3 sequences, around 33% of them singletons. The material sequenced was cord blood. Receptor source: a newborn girl in good health.

This clonotype appeared many times. The germline gene is not matched at one end of the junction; a read error may be the cause. The chain uses TRBV5-1 and TRBJ1-3; D ambiguous. The germline V gene encodes CDR1 SGHRS and CDR2 YFSETQ. The CDR3 loop spans 13 amino acids. As DNA, the CDR3 is TGTGCCAGCAGTTTAAGCTCTGGAAACACCATATATTTT. Its protein product is CASSLSSGNTIYF. The complete variable domain, with remaining parts taken from reference TRBV5-1 and TRBJ1-3, reads KAGVTQTPRYLIKTRGQQVTLSCSPISGHRSVSWYQQTPGQGLQFLFEYFSETQRNKGNFPGRFSGRQFSNSRSEMNVSTLELGDSALYLCASSLSSGNTIYFGEGSWLTVV.

The sample holds a few counts of this clonotype. The rearrangement links TRBV7-2 to TRBJ2-1; maybe TRBD2 (6 bases). The CDR3 spans 14 residues. Germline values: CDR1 SGHTA, CDR2 FQGNSA. V lost 8 bases, J lost 0 bases, and 11 bases lay in between. CDR3 sequence (DNA): TGTGCCAGCCGGGGGATGTCCTCCTACAATGAGCAGTTCTTC. Its protein is CASRGMSSYNEQFF.

CDR3 sequence reads: CATNSDSNEAFF. The DNA of the CDR3 is TGTGCCACTAATTCGGACAGTAATGAAGCTTTCTTT. The rearrangement uses TRBV24-1 and TRBJ1-1; a possible D gene is TRBD1 (6 bases). Trimming took off 10 bases at V and 7 bases at J, with 15 bases between the two ends. The CDR3 covers 12 residues. CDR1 is KGHDR and CDR2 is SFDVKD in the germline V gene.

This clonotype was seen more than once but under ten times. The V and J genes are TRBV3-1 and TRBJ2-7, with D possibly called TRBD1 or TRBD2 (5 bases each). This CDR3 has 15 amino acids. In germline, CDR1 is LGHDT, CDR2 YNNKEL (reference sequence). The V gene lost 5 bases and the J gene lost 0 bases, with 14 bases spanning the gap. CDR3 sequence (DNA): TGTGCCAGCAGCAAAGGGGCAGGGAGCTCCTACGAGCAGTACTTC. Translation: CASSKGAGSSYEQYF.

Concerning this clonotype itself: A read error may account for a junction end that differs from germline. V usage is TRBV18 and J usage is TRBJ2-5, with D perhaps TRBD1 (6 bases). The CDR3 runs 11 residues. Germline values: CDR1 KGHSH, CDR2 LQKENI. The CDR3 nucleotides read TGTTCCAGCTCACAAAGACAGGCGCAGTACTTC. Its translation is CSSSQRQAQYF.

The rearrangement links TRBV12-3 or TRBV12-4 to TRBJ2-3, with 9 bases that match TRBD1. V trimming: 3 bases; J trimming: 7 bases; junction bases outside the gene matches: 8. CDR3 size: 15 residues. The DNA for the CDR3 is TGTGCCAGCAGTTTGGGGACAGGGAAGATGAATACGCAGTATTTT. This encodes CASSLGTGKMNTQYF.

This clonotype was picked up a small number of times. V and J are TRBV5-1 and TRBJ2-4, with D possibly being TRBD1 (6 bases). The germline V gene has CDR1 SGHRS and CDR2 YFSETQ. The length of the CDR3 is 14 residues. Trimming removed 4 bases from V and 4 bases from J, with 12 bases in between. The CDR3 here is CASSPRDTKNIQYF. The CDR3 DNA follows: TGCGCCAGCAGCCCCCGGGACACTAAAAACATTCAGTACTTC. Combining the CDR3 with reference TRBV5-1 and TRBJ2-4 gives the whole variable domain KAGVTQTPRYLIKTRGQQVTLSCSPISGHRSVSWYQQTPGQGLQFLFEYFSETQRNKGNFPGRFSGRQFSNSRSEMNVSTLELGDSALYLCASSPRDTKNIQYFGAGTRLSVL.

For this clonotype: A junction boundary mismatches the germline segment, possibly from a read error. This chain connects TRBV5-1 to TRBJ2-1; the D is unclear. CDR1 is SGHRS and CDR2 is YFSETQ in the germline V gene. There are 12 residues in the CDR3. CDR3 DNA: TGCGCCGGCAGCTTGGGATCCAGCCAGCAGTTCTTC. Protein sequence: CAGSLGSSQQFF.

This clonotype was counted between two and nine times. The chain recombines TRBV3-1 with TRBJ2-1, with 8 bases matching TRBD1. The CDR3 spans 14 residues. Germline V CDR1 and CDR2: LGHDT, YNNKEL (reference sequence). Losses at the gene ends were 10 bases for V and 2 bases for J; bases not matched to a gene: 7. The CDR3 sequence: CATQPGGAYNEQFF. The CDR3 nucleotides read TGTGCCACCCAGCCAGGGGGCGCCTACAATGAGCAGTTCTTC.

This clonotype was picked up a small number of times. The V and J genes are TRBV28 and TRBJ1-2; D is undetermined. The CDR3 loop spans 15 amino acids. Germline assignment: CDR1 MDHEN and CDR2 SYDVKM. The germline V and J ends were trimmed by 3 bases and 1 base, with 12 bases remaining between them. The CDR3 sequence: CASSLTGPRNYGYTF. CDR3 DNA sequence: TGTGCCAGCAGTTTGACCGGGCCACGTAACTATGGCTACACCTTC.

In its sample, this clonotype was seen a few times. This chain uses TRBV6-5 with TRBJ1-2; D not resolved. The V gene lost 0 bases and the J gene lost 4 bases, with 24 bases spanning the gap. Germline V gene sequence: CDR1 MNHEY, CDR2 SVGAGI. This CDR3 comprises 19 residues. The CDR3 region has the DNA TGTGCCAGCAGTTACTCGATTTGGGCAGAAAACCCAAACCCCTATGGCTACACCTTC. Protein sequence: CASSYSIWAENPNPYGYTF.

This clonotype was observed a handful of times. The chain has TRBV6-6 and TRBJ1-2, with 7 bases that match TRBD1. From germline, CDR1 is MNHNY and CDR2 SVGAGI (reference sequence). Germline trimming cut 10 bases from V and 2 bases from J; bases unmatched to any gene: 13. This CDR3 has 15 residues. In DNA form, the CDR3 reads TGTGCCACCACCTTTAGGGGCAGGGGGAACTATGGCTACACCTTC. It specifies CATTFRGRGNYGYTF.

This clonotype was seen more than once but under ten times. V is TRBV7-6 and J is TRBJ1-5; weak D call: TRBD1 (5 bases). Germline V gene data show CDR1 as SGHVS and CDR2 as FNYEAQ. The CDR3 is 15 residues long. The germline V and J ends were trimmed by 1 base and 3 bases, with 10 bases remaining between them. The CDR3 region is CASSLVLGANQPQHF. The CDR3 DNA follows: TGTGCCAGCAGCTTAGTACTCGGGGCCAATCAGCCCCAGCATTTT.

The V gene is TRBV5-1, the J gene TRBJ2-7; TRBD2 aligns across 10 bases. The CDR3 runs 14 residues. V was clipped by 0 bases and J by 6 bases; unmatched bases: 3. Per the germline V gene, CDR1 is SGHRS and CDR2 is YFSETQ. The DNA for the CDR3 is TGCGCCAGCAGCTTGGTCGCTAGCGGGAGCGAGCAGTACTTC. Protein sequence: CASSLVASGSEQYF.

The gene calls are TRBV7-2 and TRBJ1-1, with D maybe TRBD1 (5 bases). The CDR3 has 15 residues. V was shortened by 6 bases and J by 5 bases, with 19 bases between the two germline ends. Germline V CDR1 and CDR2: SGHTA, FQGNSA. Here the CDR3 reads CASRIVSGRATEAFF. In DNA, the CDR3 is TGTGCCAGCAGGATAGTAAGCGGCAGGGCTACTGAAGCTTTCTTT.

This chain links TRBV6-1 with TRBJ1-5; D might be TRBD1 (6 bases). This CDR3 is built from 14 residues. V lost 3 bases to trimming and J lost 3 bases, with 9 bases between them. Germline CDR1 is MNHNS and CDR2 is SASEGT. CDR3 protein: CASSDGGHNQPQHF. CDR3 in DNA: TGTGCCAGCAGTGATGGGGGACACAATCAGCCCCAGCATTTT.

This chain connects TRBV12-3 or TRBV12-4 to TRBJ2-4; D possibly corresponds to TRBD1 (6 bases). The CDR3 sequence is 14 residues long. V was shortened by 6 bases and J by 1 base, with 10 bases between the two germline ends. Here the CDR3 reads CASRKQGAKNIQYF. The CDR3 DNA is TGTGCCAGCAGGAAACAGGGCGCCAAAAACATTCAGTACTTC.

Only a few counts were recorded for this clonotype. J is TRBJ2-7 and V is TRBV5-1; TRBD1 matches at 8 bases. V shed 0 bases, J shed 2 bases, and the junction held 7 bases outside the gene matches. This CDR3 has 16 residues. The germline CDR1 and CDR2 sequences are SGHRS and YFSETQ. The CDR3 nucleotides are TGCGCCAGCAGCTTGGTGTGGACAGGGAAAACCTACGAGCAGTACTTC. This codes for CASSLVWTGKTYEQYF.

As regards this clonotype: The CDR3 end shows no conserved phenylalanine or tryptophan, and so a read error is likely. The chain joins TRBV27 to TRBJ2-7; D may be TRBD2 (5 bases). The CDR3 totals 13 residues. V gave up 3 bases and J gave up 3 bases, with 9 bases separating them. Germline CDR1 and CDR2: MNHEY and SMNVEV (reference sequence). The CDR3 bases are TGTGCCAGCAGTTTGGGAGCGCACTACGAGCAGTACTTA. Translating it yields CASSLGAHYEQYL.

This clonotype was observed a few times. The chain is built from TRBV6-6 and TRBJ2-7; D is undetermined. The germline V gene has CDR1 MNHNY and CDR2 SVGAGI (reference sequence). Trimming shortened V by 2 bases and J by 0 bases, and 8 bases separated the two germline ends. CDR3 length: 14 residues. The CDR3 region is CASSYGWDSYEQYF. DNA for the CDR3: TGTGCCAGCAGTTACGGGTGGGACTCCTACGAGCAGTACTTC.

This clonotype came up a few times. The chain has TRBV29-1 and TRBJ1-5; perhaps TRBD1 as D (6 bases). The CDR3 has 12 residues. Germline V CDR1 and CDR2: SQVTM, ANQGSEA. V was trimmed by 4 bases and J by 3 bases, leaving 7 bases between them. In DNA form, the CDR3 reads TGCAGCGTTGGGGGGCTCAATCAGCCCCAGCATTTT. This encodes CSVGGLNQPQHF.

There are many counts of this clonotype. The chain joins TRBV29-1 to TRBJ1-2; possible D gene TRBD1, 6 bases. There are 15 residues in the CDR3. Trimming stripped 3 bases from V and 4 bases from J, with 18 bases between. Per germline, CDR1 SQVTM and CDR2 ANQGSEA. The CDR3 DNA follows: TGCAGCGTTGAGGGGAAGACAGTCAGGGGCTATGGCTACACCTTC. As protein: CSVEGKTVRGYGYTF. Looking up the rest from reference TRBV29-1 and TRBJ1-2 gives the full variable domain: SAVISQKPSRDICQRGTSLTIQCQVDSQVTMMFWYRQQPGQSLTLIATANQGSEATYESGFVIDKFPISRPNLTFSTLTVSNMSPEDSSIYLCSVEGKTVRGYGYTFGSGTRLTVV.

This chain joins TRBV20-1 and TRBJ1-5, with D unresolved. Germline CDR1 reads DFQATT; CDR2 reads SNEGSKA (reference sequence). The CDR3 extends over 12 amino acids. With 5 bases removed from V and 9 bases from J, the gap between germline ends came to 14 bases. The CDR3 DNA sequence: TGCAGTGCTTCCGGCTTTTGGGGGCCCCAGCATTTT. Protein product: CSASGFWGPQHF.

As concerns this clonotype: This may arise from a read error, as a much more abundant clone is one base away. The chain recombines TRBV12-3 or TRBV12-4 with TRBJ2-1; D possibly corresponds to TRBD2 (6 bases). With 4 bases removed from V and 7 bases from J, the gap between germline ends came to 11 bases. This CDR3 comprises 13 residues. The CDR3 coding sequence is TGTGCCAGCAGTTCCCTGGGGGGTAATGAGCAGTTCTTC. It specifies CASSSLGGNEQFF.